This TCR beta chain came from a study of blood T cell repertoires in COVID-19. Study overall: Acute-phase and convalescent COVID-19 samples originated in the United States, Italy and Spain. Nucleic acid was either cDNA or gDNA, and it came from T cells, B-cell-depleted T cells, or PBMCs.

There are 14 residues in the CDR3. Germline CDR1 and CDR2: MNHEY and SVGAGI. Trimming removed 6 bases from V and 8 bases from J; junction bases left unmatched: 12. Authors' analysis steps: The authors estimated nucleated cell counts from reference gene primer amplification. Here immunoSEQ multiplex PCR was the method, and the copy in TCRdb shows in-frame clones only, minus some. D and trimming were read from the DNA, whereas the V and J calls and clone size are those reported in that table. The repertoire holds around 250,000 clones, about 82% seen once, with approximately 13% in the top ten. What was sequenced was peripheral blood. The sequence was collected from an elderly man with acute or convalescent COVID-19. The chain combines TRBV6-5 with TRBJ1-2; 7 bases are a match to TRBD1. The CDR3 is CASSGGTARFGYTF. Here the CDR3 DNA reads TGTGCCAGCAGCGGTGGGACAGCTAGGTTCGGCTACACCTTC.